The 17 T cell receptor beta chains below were found in one sample sequenced in a study of cytomegalovirus exposure and HLA in healthy donors. The PCR was carried out with 60 Vbeta primers and 13 Jbeta primers. Using immunoSEQ multiplex PCR, the repertoire was profiled, and TCRdb retains in-frame clones only, with some absent. The profile covers 90,000 to 150,000 clones, with over 8.5% appearing a single time and approximately 6.6% taken by the ten largest. Sequencing used PBMCs. All receptors come from a woman aged 40-49 years in good health and CMV-seropositive.

The chain couples TRBV19 to TRBJ2-7; D may be TRBD1 (5 bases). This CDR3 comprises 12 residues. V gave up 3 bases and J gave up 6 bases, with 9 bases separating them. Germline values: CDR1 LNHDA, CDR2 SQIVND (reference sequence). In DNA, the CDR3 is TGTGCCAGTAGTATCGTGGGGCGCGAGCAGTACTTC. Protein product: CASSIVGREQYF.

The V gene is TRBV28, the J gene TRBJ2-7, with a tentative D call TRBD1 (6 bases). Trimming cost V 5 bases and J 3 bases, with 17 bases left between them. The germline CDR1 and CDR2 sequences are MDHEN and SYDVKM. The CDR3 length is 15 residues. CDR3 region: CASSPIPGQFYEQYF. DNA for the CDR3: TGTGCCAGCAGTCCTATTCCCGGACAGTTCTACGAGCAGTACTTC.

The chain combines TRBV5-1 with TRBJ1-5; D may be TRBD1 (6 bases). Germline V gene lookup returns CDR1 SGHRS and CDR2 YFSETQ. Trimming removed 4 bases from V and 4 bases from J, with 9 bases in between. The CDR3 is 13 amino acids. The CDR3 DNA is TGCGCCAGCAGCCGGGACAAGAATCAGCCCCAGCATTTT. It specifies CASSRDKNQPQHF.

This clone was found a few times. V gene TRBV4-2 combines with J gene TRBJ1-1; D gene ambiguous. This CDR3 is built from 12 residues. V gave up 4 bases and J gave up 8 bases, with 11 bases separating them. Per the germline V gene, CDR1 is LGHNA and CDR2 is YNFKEQ. The CDR3 protein is CASSRSGGEAFF. CDR3 nucleotide sequence: TGTGCCAGCAGCCGGTCCGGAGGGGAAGCTTTCTTT.

This chain joins TRBV6-6 and TRBJ1-6; 7 positions match TRBD1. J gave up 9 bases and V 6 bases, and 5 bases lay outside the gene matches. The CDR3 consists of 13 residues. Germline CDR1 is MNHNY and CDR2 is SVGAGI (reference sequence). The CDR3, as DNA: TGTGCCAGCAGGAATTGGGACAGTTCACCCCTCCACTTT. Translating it yields CASRNWDSSPLHF.

This clone was seen a few times. The rearrangement uses TRBV20-1 and TRBJ2-3, with a tentative D call TRBD2 (5 bases). CDR3 length equals 11 residues. V shed 7 bases and J shed 3 bases, with 8 bases lying between them. Germline loops: CDR1 DFQATT, CDR2 SNEGSKA (reference sequence). The CDR3 DNA reads TGCAGTGGGGAGTTGACAGATACGCAGTATTTT. Protein: CSGELTDTQYF.

This clone occurred a few times. V is TRBV6-4 and J is TRBJ1-1; D not resolved. Trimming removed 3 bases at V and 5 bases at J, with 10 bases between. CDR3 length: 13 residues. Germline CDR1 and CDR2: MRHNA and SNTAGT. CDR3 in amino acids: CASSEQEETEAFF. Written as DNA, the CDR3 is TGTGCCAGCAGTGAGCAGGAGGAGACTGAAGCTTTCTTT.

This clone was found a few times. The chain combines TRBV7-3 with TRBJ1-2; D possibly corresponds to TRBD1 (5 bases). This CDR3 has 15 residues. Germline values: CDR1 SGHTA, CDR2 FQGTGA. The V gene lost 0 bases and the J gene lost 2 bases, with 10 bases spanning the gap. The CDR3 is CASSLTGRGNYGYTF. CDR3 sequence (DNA): TGTGCCAGCAGCTTAACGGGAAGGGGAAACTATGGCTACACCTTC.

This clone was detected only a few times. The V gene is TRBV6-6, the J gene TRBJ2-7; D might be TRBD2 (7 bases). The CDR3 has 12 amino acids. From germline, CDR1 is MNHNY and CDR2 SVGAGI (reference sequence). Trimming removed 6 bases at V and 4 bases at J, with 10 bases between. This chain's CDR3 is CASRGGGYEQYF. The CDR3 DNA reads as TGTGCCAGCAGGGGAGGGGGGTACGAGCAGTACTTC.

This clone has only a few counts. V and J are TRBV7-9 and TRBJ1-1; no clear D gene. Germline CDR1 and CDR2: SEHNR and FQNEAQ (reference sequence). The CDR3 runs 13 residues. V was trimmed by 7 bases and J by 5 bases, leaving 14 bases between them. CDR3 in DNA: TGTGCCAGCATATCACCCCAGTTGACTGAAGCTTTCTTT. Translation gives CASISPQLTEAFF.

The gene calls are TRBV7-2 and TRBJ1-2; the match to TRBD1 covers 7 bases. CDR1 is SGHTA and CDR2 is FQGNSA in the germline V gene. The CDR3 loop spans 16 amino acids. V trimming: 7 bases; J trimming: 2 bases; junction bases outside the gene matches: 13. CDR3 protein: CASTPPGRTGNYGYTF. The CDR3 DNA reads TGTGCCAGCACCCCCCCTGGGAGGACAGGAAACTATGGCTACACCTTC.

This clone has more than one count but fewer than ten. The chain has TRBV6-1 and TRBJ2-3, with TRBD2 identical over 10 bases. Germline assignment: CDR1 MNHNS and CDR2 SASEGT. V lost 5 bases to trimming and J lost 6 bases; unmatched junction nucleotides: 5. This CDR3 comprises 14 residues. Here the CDR3 reads CASSPSGGLDTQYF. In DNA, the CDR3 is TGTGCCAGCAGTCCTAGCGGGGGCCTTGATACGCAGTATTTT.

This chain links TRBV29-1 with TRBJ2-1; weak D call: TRBD1 (6 bases). Germline loops: CDR1 SQVTM, CDR2 ANQGSEA. The CDR3 covers 16 residues. Trimming pared 4 bases from V and 0 bases from J, leaving 16 bases between. The CDR3: CSVVGTRRSSYNEQFF. The CDR3 DNA reads as TGCAGCGTTGTCGGGACACGGAGAAGCTCCTACAATGAGCAGTTCTTC.

This clone has only a few counts. V and J are TRBV27 and TRBJ1-5; 7 nucleotides agree with TRBD1. CDR3 length: 16 residues. Per the germline V gene, CDR1 is MNHEY and CDR2 is SMNVEV (reference sequence). V trimming: 7 bases; J trimming: 0 bases; junction bases outside the gene matches: 9. Here the CDR3 reads CASKQGNPSSNQPQHF. The DNA of the CDR3 is TGTGCCAGCAAACAGGGGAACCCCTCTAGCAATCAGCCCCAGCATTTT.

The chain is built from TRBV27 and TRBJ1-1; no definite D call. Per germline, CDR1 MNHEY and CDR2 SMNVEV (reference sequence). Trimming left V 5 bases short and J 0 bases short, with 7 bases between. The CDR3 is 13 amino acids. CDR3 loop: CASSGFLNTEAFF. The CDR3, as DNA: TGTGCCAGCAGTGGCTTCTTGAACACTGAAGCTTTCTTT.

The genes are TRBV9 and TRBJ2-7; perhaps TRBD2 as D (5 bases). The V gene lost 1 base and the J gene lost 6 bases, with 14 bases spanning the gap. This CDR3 has 14 amino acids. Per germline, CDR1 SGDLS and CDR2 YYNGEE. The CDR3 spells CASSVSPGLSEQYF. In DNA, the CDR3 is TGTGCCAGCAGCGTATCCCCAGGACTTAGCGAGCAGTACTTC. The full variable domain, completed using reference TRBV9 and TRBJ2-7, is DSGVTQTPKHLITATGQRVTLRCSPRSGDLSVYWYQQSLDQGLQFLIQYYNGEERAKGNILERFSAQQFPDLHSELNLSSLELGDSALYFCASSVSPGLSEQYFGPGTRLTVT.

This clone was seen a handful of times. V and J are TRBV2 and TRBJ2-7; 10 bases are shared with TRBD1. With V trimmed by 6 bases and J by 6 bases, 8 bases remained unmatched. Germline CDR1 is SNHLY and CDR2 is FYNNEI. CDR3 length equals 14 residues. This chain's CDR3 is CASRAGTGAIEQYF. The CDR3 bases are TGTGCCAGCAGGGCCGGGACAGGGGCGATCGAGCAGTACTTC.